This T cell receptor (beta chain) was profiled in a study of blood T cell repertoires in COVID-19. Turning to the study itself: Sites in the United States, Italy and Spain provided acute and convalescent COVID-19 samples. From T cells, B-cell-depleted T cells, or PBMCs came the material, which was cDNA or gDNA.

There are 15 residues in the CDR3. Germline V CDR1 and CDR2: MNHEY, SVGAGI. V lost 5 bases and J 7 bases, leaving 17 bases between the germline ends. How the authors handled the data: It was from reference gene primer amplification that nucleated cell counts were estimated. Profiling relied on immunoSEQ multiplex PCR, and the TCRdb table lists in-frame clones only, not all of them. V and J calls and clone size are given by that table; D and trimming were obtained from the DNA. The sample records 110,000 or so clones, over 80% being singletons. The chain recombines TRBV6-5 with TRBJ2-2; tentative D call: TRBD2 (6 bases). The sample comprised peripheral blood. The TCR originated in a woman between 45 and 65 years old with acute or convalescent COVID-19. The CDR3 loop is CASSPRARENGELFF. The CDR3, as DNA: TGTGCCAGCAGTCCCCGGGCCCGGGAGAACGGGGAGCTGTTTTTT.